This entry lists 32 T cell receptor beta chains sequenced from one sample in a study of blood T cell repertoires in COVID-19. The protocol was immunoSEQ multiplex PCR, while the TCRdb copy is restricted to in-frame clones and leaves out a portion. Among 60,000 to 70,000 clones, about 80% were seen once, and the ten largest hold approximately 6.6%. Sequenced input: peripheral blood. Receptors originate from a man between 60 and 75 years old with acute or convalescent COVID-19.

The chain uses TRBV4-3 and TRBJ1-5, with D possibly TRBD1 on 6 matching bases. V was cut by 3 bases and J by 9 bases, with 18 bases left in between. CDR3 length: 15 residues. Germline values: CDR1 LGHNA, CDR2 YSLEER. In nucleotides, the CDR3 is TGCGCCAGCAGCCAGGACAGCTCCTCGGGAAGGCCCCAGCATTTT. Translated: CASSQDSSSGRPQHF.

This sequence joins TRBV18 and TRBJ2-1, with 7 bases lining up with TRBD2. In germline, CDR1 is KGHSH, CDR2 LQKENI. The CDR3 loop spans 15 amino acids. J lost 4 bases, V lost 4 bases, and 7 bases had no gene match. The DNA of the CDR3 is TGTGCCAGCTCACGTCCAGGGAGGGATTACAATGAGCAGTTCTTC. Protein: CASSRPGRDYNEQFF. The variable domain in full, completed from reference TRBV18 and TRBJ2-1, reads NAGVMQNPRHLVRRRGQEARLRCSPMKGHSHVYWYRQLPEEGLKFMVYLQKENIIDESGMPKERFSAEFPKEGPSILRIQQVVRGDSAAYFCASSRPGRDYNEQFFGPGTRLTVL.

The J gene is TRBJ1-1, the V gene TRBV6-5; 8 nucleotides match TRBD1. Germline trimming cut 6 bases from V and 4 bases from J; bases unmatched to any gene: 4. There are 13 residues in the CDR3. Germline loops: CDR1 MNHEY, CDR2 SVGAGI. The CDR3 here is CASRATGGTEAFF. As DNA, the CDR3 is TGTGCCAGCAGAGCTACAGGGGGCACTGAAGCTTTCTTT.

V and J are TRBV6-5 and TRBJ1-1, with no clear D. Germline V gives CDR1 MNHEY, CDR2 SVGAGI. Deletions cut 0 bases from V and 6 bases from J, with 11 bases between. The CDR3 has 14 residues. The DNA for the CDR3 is TGTGCCAGCAGTTACTCCCGGGATTTGCCTGAAGCTTTCTTT. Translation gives CASSYSRDLPEAFF.

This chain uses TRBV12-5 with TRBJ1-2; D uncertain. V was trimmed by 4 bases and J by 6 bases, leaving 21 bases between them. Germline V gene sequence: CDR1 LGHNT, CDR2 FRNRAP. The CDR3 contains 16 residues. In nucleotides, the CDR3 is TGTGCTAGTGGTTCCACCCTTCAAGGGAGATGGCATGGCTACACCTTC. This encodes CASGSTLQGRWHGYTF.

In DNA form, the CDR3 reads TGTGCCTGGATGGGTGACAGGGAACCCTCTGGAAACACCATATATTTT. This codes for CAWMGDREPSGNTIYF. V gene TRBV30 combines with J gene TRBJ1-3; 7 nucleotides align to TRBD1. J lost 0 bases, V lost 4 bases, and 9 bases had no gene match. The CDR3 extends over 16 amino acids. Germline values: CDR1 GTSNPN, CDR2 SVGIG (reference sequence).

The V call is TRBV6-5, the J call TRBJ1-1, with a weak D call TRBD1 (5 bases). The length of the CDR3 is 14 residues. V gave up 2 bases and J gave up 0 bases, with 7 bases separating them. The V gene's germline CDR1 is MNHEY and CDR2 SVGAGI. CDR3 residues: CASSYGAMNTEAFF. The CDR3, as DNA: TGTGCCAGCAGTTACGGGGCGATGAACACTGAAGCTTTCTTT.

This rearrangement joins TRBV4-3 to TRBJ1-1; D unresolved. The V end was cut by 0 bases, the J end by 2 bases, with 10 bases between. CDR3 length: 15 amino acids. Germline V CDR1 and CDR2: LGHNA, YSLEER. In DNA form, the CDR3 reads TGCGCCAGCAGCCAAGAGCCGGGAGAAAACACTGAAGCTTTCTTT. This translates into CASSQEPGENTEAFF.

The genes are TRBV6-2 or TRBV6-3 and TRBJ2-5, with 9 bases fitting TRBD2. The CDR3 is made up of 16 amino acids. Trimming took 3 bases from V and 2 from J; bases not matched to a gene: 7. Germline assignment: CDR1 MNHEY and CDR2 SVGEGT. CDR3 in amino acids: CASSYIAGALQETQYF. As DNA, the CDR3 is TGTGCCAGCAGTTATATAGCGGGGGCCCTACAAGAGACCCAGTACTTC.

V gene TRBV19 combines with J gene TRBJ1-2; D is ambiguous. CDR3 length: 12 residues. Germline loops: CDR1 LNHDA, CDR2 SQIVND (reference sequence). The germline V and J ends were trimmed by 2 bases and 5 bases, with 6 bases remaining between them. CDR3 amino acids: CASSIREYGYTF. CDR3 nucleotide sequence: TGTGCCAGTAGTATACGGGAGTATGGCTACACCTTC.

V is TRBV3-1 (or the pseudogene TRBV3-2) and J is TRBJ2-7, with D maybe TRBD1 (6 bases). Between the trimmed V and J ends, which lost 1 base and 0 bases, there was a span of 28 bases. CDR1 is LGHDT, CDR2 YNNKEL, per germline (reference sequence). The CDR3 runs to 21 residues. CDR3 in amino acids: CASSQGFKHRVAAKTSYEQYV. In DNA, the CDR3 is TGTGCCAGCAGCCAAGGGTTTAAACACAGGGTGGCCGCCAAAACCTCCTACGAGCAGTACGTC.

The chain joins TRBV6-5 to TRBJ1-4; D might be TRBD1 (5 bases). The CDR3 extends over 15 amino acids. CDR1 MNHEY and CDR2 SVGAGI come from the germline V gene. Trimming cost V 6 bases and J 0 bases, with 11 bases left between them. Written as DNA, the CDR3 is TGTGCCAGCAGCCGTTGGGGGGCAACTAATGAAAAACTGTTTTTT. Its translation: CASSRWGATNEKLFF.

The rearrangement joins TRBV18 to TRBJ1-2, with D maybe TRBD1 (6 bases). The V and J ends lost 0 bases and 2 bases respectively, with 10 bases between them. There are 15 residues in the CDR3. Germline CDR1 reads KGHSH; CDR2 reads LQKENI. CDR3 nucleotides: TGTGCCAGCTCACCACCCGGGACAAAAAACTATGGCTACACCTTC. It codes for CASSPPGTKNYGYTF.

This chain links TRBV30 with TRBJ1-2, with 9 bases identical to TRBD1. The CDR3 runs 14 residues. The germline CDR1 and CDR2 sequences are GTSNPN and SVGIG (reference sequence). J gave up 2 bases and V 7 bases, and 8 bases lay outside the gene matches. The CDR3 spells CASFPGQGNYGYTF. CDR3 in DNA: TGTGCCTCCTTTCCAGGACAGGGGAACTATGGCTACACCTTC.

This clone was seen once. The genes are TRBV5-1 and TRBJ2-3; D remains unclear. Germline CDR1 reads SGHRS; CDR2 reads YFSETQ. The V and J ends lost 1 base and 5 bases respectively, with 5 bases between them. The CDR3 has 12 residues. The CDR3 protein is CASSLSLDTQYF. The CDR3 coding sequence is TGCGCCAGCAGCTTGTCTTTAGATACGCAGTATTTT.

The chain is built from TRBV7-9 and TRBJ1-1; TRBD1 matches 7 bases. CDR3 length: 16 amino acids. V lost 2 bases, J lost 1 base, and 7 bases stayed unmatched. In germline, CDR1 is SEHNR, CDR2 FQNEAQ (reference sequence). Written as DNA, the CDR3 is TGTGCCAGCAGCTTAAATCCAGGGGGAGGGAACACTGAAGCTTTCTTT. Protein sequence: CASSLNPGGGNTEAFF.

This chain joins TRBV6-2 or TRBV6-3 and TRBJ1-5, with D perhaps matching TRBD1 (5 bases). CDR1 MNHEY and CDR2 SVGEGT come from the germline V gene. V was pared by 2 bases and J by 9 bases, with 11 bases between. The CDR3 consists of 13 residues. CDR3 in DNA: TGTGCCAGCAGTTACAGCGGCGGGGGGCCCCAGCATTTT. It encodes CASSYSGGGPQHF.

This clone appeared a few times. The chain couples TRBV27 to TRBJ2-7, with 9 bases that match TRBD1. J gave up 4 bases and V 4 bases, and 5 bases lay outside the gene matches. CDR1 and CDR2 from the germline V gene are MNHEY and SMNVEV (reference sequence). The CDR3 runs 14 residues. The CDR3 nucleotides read TGTGCCAGCAGTTCGGGGACAGGGCGGTACGAGCAGTACTTC. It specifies CASSSGTGRYEQYF.

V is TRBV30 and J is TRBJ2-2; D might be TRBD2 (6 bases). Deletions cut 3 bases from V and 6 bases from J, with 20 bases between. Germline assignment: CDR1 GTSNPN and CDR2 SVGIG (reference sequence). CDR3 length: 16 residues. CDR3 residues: CAWRRRTGSIPGELFF. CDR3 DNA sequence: TGTGCCTGGAGACGGAGAACCGGGAGTATCCCCGGGGAGCTGTTTTTT. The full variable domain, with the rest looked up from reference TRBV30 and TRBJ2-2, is SQTIHQWPATLVQPVGSPLSLECTVEGTSNPNLYWYRQAAGRGLQLLFYSVGIGQISSEVPQNLSASRPQDRQFILSSKKLLLSDSGFYLCAWRRRTGSIPGELFFGEGSRLTVL.

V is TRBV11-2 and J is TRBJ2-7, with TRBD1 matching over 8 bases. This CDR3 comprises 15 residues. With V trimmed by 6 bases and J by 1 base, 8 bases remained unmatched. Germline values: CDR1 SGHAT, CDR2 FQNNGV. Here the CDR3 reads CASSSGGGLSYEQYV. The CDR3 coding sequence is TGTGCCAGCAGTTCAGGGGGCGGGCTTTCCTACGAGCAGTACGTC.

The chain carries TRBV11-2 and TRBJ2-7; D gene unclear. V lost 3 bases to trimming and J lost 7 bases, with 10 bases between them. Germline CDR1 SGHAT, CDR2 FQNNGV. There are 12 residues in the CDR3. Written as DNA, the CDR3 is TGTGCCAGCAGCTTTACGGTTTGGGAGCAGTACTTC. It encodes CASSFTVWEQYF.

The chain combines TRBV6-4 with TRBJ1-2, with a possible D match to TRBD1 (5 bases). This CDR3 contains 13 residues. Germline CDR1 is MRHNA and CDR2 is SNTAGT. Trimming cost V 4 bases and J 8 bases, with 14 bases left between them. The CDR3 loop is CASSATGFGGYTF. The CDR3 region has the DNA TGTGCCAGCAGTGCCACAGGATTTGGGGGCTACACCTTC.

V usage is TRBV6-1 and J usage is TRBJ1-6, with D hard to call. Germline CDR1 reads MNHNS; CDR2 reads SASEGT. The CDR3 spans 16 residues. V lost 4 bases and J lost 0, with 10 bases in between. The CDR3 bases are TGTGCCAGCAGTGGAACCCTGAGCTCCTATAATTCACCCCTCCACTTT. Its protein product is CASSGTLSSYNSPLHF.

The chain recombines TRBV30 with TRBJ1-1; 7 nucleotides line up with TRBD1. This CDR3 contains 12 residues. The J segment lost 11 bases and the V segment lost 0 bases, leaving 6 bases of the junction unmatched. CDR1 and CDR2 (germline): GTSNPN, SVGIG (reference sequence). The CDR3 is CAWSVGGQKAFF. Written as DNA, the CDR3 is TGTGCCTGGAGTGTAGGGGGCCAAAAGGCTTTCTTT.

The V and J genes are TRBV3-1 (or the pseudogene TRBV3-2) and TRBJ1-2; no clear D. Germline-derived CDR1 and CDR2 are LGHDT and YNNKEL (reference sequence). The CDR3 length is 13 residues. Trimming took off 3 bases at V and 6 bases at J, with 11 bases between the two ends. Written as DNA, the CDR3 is TGTGCCAGCAGCCACTTGGGCGGGAATGGCTACACCTTC. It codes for CASSHLGGNGYTF.

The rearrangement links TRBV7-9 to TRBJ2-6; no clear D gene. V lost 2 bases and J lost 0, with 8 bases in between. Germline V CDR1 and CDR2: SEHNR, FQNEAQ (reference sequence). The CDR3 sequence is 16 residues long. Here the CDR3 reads CASSLTQFSGANVLTF. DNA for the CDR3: TGTGCCAGCAGCTTAACACAGTTCTCTGGGGCCAACGTCCTGACTTTC.

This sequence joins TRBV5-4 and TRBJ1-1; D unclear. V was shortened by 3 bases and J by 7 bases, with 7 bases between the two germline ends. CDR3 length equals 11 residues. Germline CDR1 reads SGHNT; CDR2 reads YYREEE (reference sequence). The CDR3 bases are TGTGCCAGCAGCTCCCGTAATGAAGCTTTCTTT. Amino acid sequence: CASSSRNEAFF.

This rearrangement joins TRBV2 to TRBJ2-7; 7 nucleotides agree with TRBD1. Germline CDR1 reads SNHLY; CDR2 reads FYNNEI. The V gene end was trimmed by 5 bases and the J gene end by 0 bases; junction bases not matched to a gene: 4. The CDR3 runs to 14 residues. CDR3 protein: CASSQQGSSYEQYV. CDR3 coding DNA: TGTGCCAGCAGTCAACAGGGGAGCTCCTACGAGCAGTACGTC.

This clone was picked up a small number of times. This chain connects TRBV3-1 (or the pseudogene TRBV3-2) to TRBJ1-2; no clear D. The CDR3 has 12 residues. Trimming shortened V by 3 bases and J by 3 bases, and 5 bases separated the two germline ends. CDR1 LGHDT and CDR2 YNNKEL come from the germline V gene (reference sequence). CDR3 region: CASSQADYGYTF. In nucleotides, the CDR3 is TGTGCCAGCAGCCAGGCGGACTATGGCTACACCTTC.

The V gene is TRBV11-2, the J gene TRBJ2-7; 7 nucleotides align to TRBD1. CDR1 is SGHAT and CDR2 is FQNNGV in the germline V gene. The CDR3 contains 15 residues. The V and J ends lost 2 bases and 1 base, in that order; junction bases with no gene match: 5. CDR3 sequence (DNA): TGTGCCAGCAGCTTAAACAGGGGCTATTCCTACGAGCAGTACGTC. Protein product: CASSLNRGYSYEQYV.

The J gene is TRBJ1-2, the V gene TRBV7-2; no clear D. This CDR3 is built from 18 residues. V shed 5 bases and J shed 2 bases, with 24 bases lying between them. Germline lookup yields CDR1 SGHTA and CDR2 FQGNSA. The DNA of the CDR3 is TGTGCCAGCAGCCAAACGGGATCACCGGCTCCCCTCAACTATGGCTACACCTTC. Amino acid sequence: CASSQTGSPAPLNYGYTF.

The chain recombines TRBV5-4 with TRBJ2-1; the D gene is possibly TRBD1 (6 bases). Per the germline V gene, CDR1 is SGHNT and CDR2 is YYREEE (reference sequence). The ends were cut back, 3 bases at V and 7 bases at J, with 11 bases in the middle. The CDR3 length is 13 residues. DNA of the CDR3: TGTGCCAGCAGCTCACAGGGACGAAATGAGCAGTTCTTC. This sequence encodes CASSSQGRNEQFF.